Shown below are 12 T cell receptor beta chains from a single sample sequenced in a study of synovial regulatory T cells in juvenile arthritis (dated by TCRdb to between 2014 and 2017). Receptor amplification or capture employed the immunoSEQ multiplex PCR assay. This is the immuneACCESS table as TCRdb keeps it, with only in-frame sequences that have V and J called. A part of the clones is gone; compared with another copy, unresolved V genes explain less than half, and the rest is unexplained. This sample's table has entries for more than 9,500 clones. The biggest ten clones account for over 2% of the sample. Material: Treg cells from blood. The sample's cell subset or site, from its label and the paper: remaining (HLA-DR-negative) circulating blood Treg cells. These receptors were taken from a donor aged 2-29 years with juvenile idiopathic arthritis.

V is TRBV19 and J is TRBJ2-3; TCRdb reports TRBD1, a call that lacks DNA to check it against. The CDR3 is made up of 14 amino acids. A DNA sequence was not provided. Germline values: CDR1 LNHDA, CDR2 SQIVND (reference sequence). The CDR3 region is CASTGTDGTDTQYF.

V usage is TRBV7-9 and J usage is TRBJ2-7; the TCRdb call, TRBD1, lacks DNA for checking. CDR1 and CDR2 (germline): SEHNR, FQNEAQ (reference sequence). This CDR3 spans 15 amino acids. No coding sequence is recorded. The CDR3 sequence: CASSLGQGLAYEQYF.

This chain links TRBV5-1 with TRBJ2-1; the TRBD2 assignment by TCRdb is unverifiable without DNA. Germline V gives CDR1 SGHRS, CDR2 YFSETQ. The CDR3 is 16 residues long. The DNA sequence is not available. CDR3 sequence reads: CASSVSGASSYNEQFF.

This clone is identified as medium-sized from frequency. CDR3 sequence: CASSLVRDPGRGNTIYF. V gene TRBV5-6 combines with J gene TRBJ1-3. CDR1 and CDR2 (germline): SGHDT, YYEEEE. CDR3 size: 17 residues. No DNA is listed.

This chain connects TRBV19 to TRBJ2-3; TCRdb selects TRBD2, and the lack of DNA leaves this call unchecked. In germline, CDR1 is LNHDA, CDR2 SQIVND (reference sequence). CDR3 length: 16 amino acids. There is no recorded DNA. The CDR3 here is CASQDGGDLSTDTQYF.

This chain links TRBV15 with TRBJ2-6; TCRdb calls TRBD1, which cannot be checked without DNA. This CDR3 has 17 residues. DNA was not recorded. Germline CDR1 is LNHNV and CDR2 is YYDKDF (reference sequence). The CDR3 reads CATRPGQGRSGANVLTF.

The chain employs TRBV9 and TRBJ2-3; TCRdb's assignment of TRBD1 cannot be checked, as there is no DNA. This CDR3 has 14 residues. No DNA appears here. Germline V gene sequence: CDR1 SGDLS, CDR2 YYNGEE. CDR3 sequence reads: CASSGGQYTDTQYF.

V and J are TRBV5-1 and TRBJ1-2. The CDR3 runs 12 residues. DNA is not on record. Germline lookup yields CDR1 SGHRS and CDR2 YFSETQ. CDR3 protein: CASSLGEYGYTF.

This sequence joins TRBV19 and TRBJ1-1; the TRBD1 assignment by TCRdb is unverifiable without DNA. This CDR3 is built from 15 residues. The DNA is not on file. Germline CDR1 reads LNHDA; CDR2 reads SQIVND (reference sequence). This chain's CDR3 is CASSIGQGTNTEAFF.

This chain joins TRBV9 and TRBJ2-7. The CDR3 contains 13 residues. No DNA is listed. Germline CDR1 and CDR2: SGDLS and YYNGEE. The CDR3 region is CASSHDRGSTQYF.

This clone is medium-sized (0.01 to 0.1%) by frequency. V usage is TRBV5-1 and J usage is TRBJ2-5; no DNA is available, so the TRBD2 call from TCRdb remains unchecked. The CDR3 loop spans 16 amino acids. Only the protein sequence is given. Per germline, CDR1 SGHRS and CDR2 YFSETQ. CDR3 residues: CASSGRASGSKETQYF.

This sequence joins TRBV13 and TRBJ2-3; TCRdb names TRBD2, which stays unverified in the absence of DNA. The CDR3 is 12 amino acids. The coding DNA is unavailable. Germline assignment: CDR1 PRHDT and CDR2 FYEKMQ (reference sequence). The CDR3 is CASSLPLGTQYF.